A selection of T cell receptor beta chains follows, all from one sample in a study of blood T cell repertoires in COVID-19. Method: immunoSEQ multiplex PCR; TCRdb's copy keeps in-frame clones and lacks some. The sample has some 150,000 clones; over 75% are singletons. The sample taken for sequencing was peripheral blood. These receptor sequences come from a woman in her thirties or forties with acute or convalescent COVID-19. Each CDR3 is given with its conserved first and last residue. A D gene is named only where the DNA matches it firmly. Expanded clones get a size class; other rows say once, few or many, or leave the size out.

len	j_gene	d_gene	v_gene	abundance	CDR3nt	CDR3aa
15	TRBJ2-7	TRBD1	TRBV6-5	.	TGTGCCAGCAGTTACTCCGGGACAGAGTTCTACGAGCAGTACTTC	CASSYSGTEFYEQYF
16	TRBJ2-3	TRBD2	TRBV7-8	.	TGTGCCAGCAGCTTAGCAGGCGGGAGCCACACAGATACGCAGTATTTT	CASSLAGGSHTDTQYF
16	TRBJ1-6	.	TRBV2	.	TGTGCCAGCAACATGAACGGACAGACAAATAATTCACCCCTCCACTTT	CASNMNGQTNNSPLHF
15	TRBJ2-7	.	TRBV19	.	TGTGCCAGTAGTATCGGAGACAGTATCTCCTACGAGCAGTACTTC	CASSIGDSISYEQYF
13	TRBJ1-1	.	TRBV28	.	TGTGCCAGCAGTCAACTCCCGAACACTGAAGCTTTCTTT	CASSQLPNTEAFF
12	TRBJ2-4	.	TRBV29-1	.	TGCAGCGTTTTTGCAGGGGCTGGCATTCAGTACTTC	CSVFAGAGIQYF
16	TRBJ2-2	TRBD2	TRBV11-3	.	TGTGCCAGCAGCTCGGGACTAGCGGGACTCACCGGGGAGCTGTTTTTT	CASSSGLAGLTGELFF
16	TRBJ2-3	TRBD1	TRBV2	.	TGTGCCAGCAGCGTCGTGCAACAGGGGGCCACAGATACGCAGTATTTT	CASSVVQQGATDTQYF
18	TRBJ2-5	TRBD2	TRBV12-5	.	TGTGCTAGTGGTTTGGCAATCATGAGCGGGGGGCTCCAAGAGACCCAGTACTTC	CASGLAIMSGGLQETQYF
19	TRBJ1-3	.	TRBV3-1/TRBV3-2	.	TGTGCCAGCAGCCAAGATCTTGGGGGGCGGGAGATCTCTGGAAACACCATATATTTT	CASSQDLGGREISGNTIYF
14	TRBJ1-2	.	TRBV13	.	TGTGCCAGCAGCCAGCCTACAGTAAGAATAAACTACACCTTC	CASSQPTVRINYTF
15	TRBJ1-2	TRBD1	TRBV24-1	.	TGTGCCACCAGTGCTGGGGGACAGTCTAACTATGGCTACACCTTC	CATSAGGQSNYGYTF
15	TRBJ1-1	.	TRBV3-1/TRBV3-2	.	TGTGCCAGCACCAACGCGGGGGGATCGAACACTGAAGCTTTCTTT	CASTNAGGSNTEAFF
13	TRBJ1-6	.	TRBV6-5	once	TGTGCCAGCACCCCAGGGTCCCGCTCACCCCTCCACTTT	CASTPGSRSPLHF
16	TRBJ2-7	.	TRBV3-1/TRBV3-2	.	TGTGCCAGCAGCCAAGGCCCGGGTTACCCCTCCTACGAGCAGTACTTC	CASSQGPGYPSYEQYF
14	TRBJ2-6	.	TRBV7-3	.	TGTGCCAGCAGCTTACAGTCTGGGGCCAACGTCCTGACTTTC	CASSLQSGANVLTF
16	TRBJ2-7	TRBD2	TRBV2	.	TGTGCCAGCAGCTCCGGGACTAGCGGGAATCCCTACGAGCAGTACTTC	CASSSGTSGNPYEQYF
13	TRBJ1-3	.	TRBV12-3/TRBV12-4	.	TGTGCCAGCAGGGGGACTTCTGGAAACACCATATATTTT	CASRGTSGNTIYF
15	TRBJ2-2	.	TRBV7-2	.	TGTGCCAGCAGCTTACGAATGGGGCGAGGCGGGGAGCTGTTTTTT	CASSLRMGRGGELFF
15	TRBJ2-1	TRBD2	TRBV7-9	once	TGTGCCAGCAGCTTATCGGGACTAAAAGACAATGAGCAGTTCTTC	CASSLSGLKDNEQFF
13	TRBJ2-5	.	TRBV28	.	TGTGCCAGCAGAGGGGCAGGACAAGAGACCCAGTACTTC	CASRGAGQETQYF
19	TRBJ1-5	TRBD1	TRBV28	.	TGTGCCGTTGTGGTTGGGGACAGGGGATCCCCTTTTAGCAATCAGCCCCAGCATTTT	CAVVVGDRGSPFSNQPQHF
13	TRBJ1-5	.	TRBV29-1	once	TGCAGCGTTGCGATGGGGGCCAATCAGCCCCAGCATTTT	CSVAMGANQPQHF
12	TRBJ2-7	.	TRBV28	.	TGTGCCAGCAGTTTGACGGGCTACGAGCAGTACTTC	CASSLTGYEQYF
17	TRBJ2-3	.	TRBV11-2	.	TGTGCCAGCAGCTTAGCCCCCTCAAGCGGACTCACAGATACGCAGTATTTT	CASSLAPSSGLTDTQYF
15	TRBJ2-1	.	TRBV7-9	.	TGTGCCAGCAGCCATCAGGGGGGAAAGGACAATGAGCAGTTCTTC	CASSHQGGKDNEQFF
13	TRBJ1-1	.	TRBV5-4	.	TGTGCCAGCAGCTTGGCCCGTAGTTTTGAAGCTTTCTTT	CASSLARSFEAFF
14	TRBJ2-2	TRBD2	TRBV29-1	.	TGCAGCGTTGTTAGCGGGAGGGCTAATAGGGAGCTGTTTTTT	CSVVSGRANRELFF
17	TRBJ1-2	TRBD1	TRBV20-1	.	TGCAGTGCTAGTACCGGGACAGGGGGCCGAAGATATGGAGGCTACACCTTC	CSASTGTGGRRYGGYTF
14	TRBJ1-2	.	TRBV5-4	once	TGTGCCAGCACTGGAGGTACTCGGTCTTTTGGCTACACCTTC	CASTGGTRSFGYTF
17	TRBJ1-5	TRBD1	TRBV15	.	TGTGCCACCAGCAGACCTGCCGACAGGGCGGGCAATCAGCCCCAGCATTTT	CATSRPADRAGNQPQHF
19	TRBJ1-5	.	TRBV21-1	few	TGTGCCAGCAGCAAAGTAGGACAGGCCCAACGCTATAGCAATCAGCCCCAGCATTTT	CASSKVGQAQRYSNQPQHF
14	TRBJ1-1	TRBD1	TRBV6-5	once	TGTGCCAGCAGTTACGACAGGGGGAACACTGAAGCTTTCTTT	CASSYDRGNTEAFF
12	TRBJ2-3	.	TRBV18	.	TGTGCCAGCTCCCCATACACAGATACGCAGTATTTT	CASSPYTDTQYF
15	TRBJ1-1	TRBD1	TRBV6-5	.	TGTGCCAGCAGTTACTCTGACAGGGAAGGCACTGAAGCTTTCTTT	CASSYSDREGTEAFF
16	TRBJ2-4	.	TRBV9	.	TGTGCCAGCAGCGTAGGAGGAGGGTATGGCCAAAACATTCAGTACTTC	CASSVGGGYGQNIQYF